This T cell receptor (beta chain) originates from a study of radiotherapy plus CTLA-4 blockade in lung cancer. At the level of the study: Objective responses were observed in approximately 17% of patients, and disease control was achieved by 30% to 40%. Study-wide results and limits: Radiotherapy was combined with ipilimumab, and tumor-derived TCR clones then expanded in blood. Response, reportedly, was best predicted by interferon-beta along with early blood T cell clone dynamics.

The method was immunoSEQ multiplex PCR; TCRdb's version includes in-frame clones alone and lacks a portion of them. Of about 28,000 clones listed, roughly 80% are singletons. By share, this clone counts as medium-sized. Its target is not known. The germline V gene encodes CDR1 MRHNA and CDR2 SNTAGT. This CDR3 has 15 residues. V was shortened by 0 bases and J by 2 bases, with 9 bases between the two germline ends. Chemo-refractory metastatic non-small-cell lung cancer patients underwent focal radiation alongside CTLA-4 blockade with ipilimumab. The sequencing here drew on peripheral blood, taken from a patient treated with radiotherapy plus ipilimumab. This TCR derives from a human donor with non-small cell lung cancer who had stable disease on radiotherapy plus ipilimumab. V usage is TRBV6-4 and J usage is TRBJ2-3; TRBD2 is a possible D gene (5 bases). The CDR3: CASSDSASITDTQYF. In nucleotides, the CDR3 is TGTGCCAGCAGTGACTCCGCTAGCATCACAGATACGCAGTATTTT.